Listed below are T cell receptor beta chains from one sample, sequenced in a study of early stage breast cancer tumors. Method: immunoSEQ multiplex PCR; TCRdb's copy keeps in-frame clones and lacks some. The sample lists tens of thousands of clones; roughly 77% were seen once. Sequencing input: blood. The receptors stem from a person in their forties with breast cancer. CDR3s include the opening cysteine and the closing phenylalanine or tryptophan. A D gene is named only where the DNA matches it firmly. Rows may omit the clone size; those that give it use once, few, many or a size class.

j_gene: TRBJ2-7; abundance: medium-sized; d_gene: TRBD2; v_gene: TRBV27; CDR3nt: TGTGCCAGCAGTTTCTCTAGCGGGAGCTACGAGCAGTACTTC; CDR3aa: CASSFSSGSYEQYF
j_gene: TRBJ2-3; abundance: NA; d_gene: TRBD1; v_gene: TRBV5-4; CDR3nt: TGTGCCAGCAGCTTGCGCGTGGGGACAGGTGGGCCGGATACGCAGTATTTT; CDR3aa: CASSLRVGTGGPDTQYF
j_gene: TRBJ2-1; abundance: NA; d_gene: NA; v_gene: TRBV6-6; CDR3nt: TGTGCCAGCAGCCGCCCCTCGGCTACCCGGGATGAGCAGTTCTTC; CDR3aa: CASSRPSATRDEQFF
j_gene: TRBJ1-1; abundance: NA; d_gene: NA; v_gene: TRBV7-8; CDR3nt: TGTGCCAGCAGCATCATGGGGAACACTGAAGCTTTCTTT; CDR3aa: CASSIMGNTEAFF
j_gene: TRBJ2-3; abundance: NA; d_gene: TRBD2; v_gene: TRBV4-3; CDR3nt: TGCGCCAGCAGCCAAGGGGGCGGGAGGACCGGGGTAGATACGCAGTATTTT; CDR3aa: CASSQGGGRTGVDTQYF
j_gene: TRBJ2-7; abundance: NA; d_gene: NA; v_gene: TRBV18; CDR3nt: TGTGCCAGCTCACCAGGTTTCTTGGGGAGCTACGAGCAGTACTTC; CDR3aa: CASSPGFLGSYEQYF
j_gene: TRBJ2-3; abundance: few; d_gene: TRBD2; v_gene: TRBV5-1; CDR3nt: TGCGCCAGCAGCTTTGATGCTGGGGACTACTTCACAGATACGCAGTATTTT; CDR3aa: CASSFDAGDYFTDTQYF
j_gene: TRBJ1-1; abundance: NA; d_gene: NA; v_gene: TRBV30; CDR3nt: TGTGGGTGGGCCTTTAGCACTGAAGCTTTCTTT; CDR3aa: CGWAFSTEAFF
j_gene: TRBJ2-7; abundance: NA; d_gene: TRBD1; v_gene: TRBV19; CDR3nt: TGTGCCAGTAGTAAGGGACAGGGGACATATGAGCAGTACTTC; CDR3aa: CASSKGQGTYEQYF
j_gene: TRBJ1-1; abundance: NA; d_gene: NA; v_gene: TRBV7-3; CDR3nt: TGTGCCAGCAGCTTAACGTTGGGTTCCGAAGCTTTCTTT; CDR3aa: CASSLTLGSEAFF
j_gene: TRBJ1-1; abundance: few; d_gene: TRBD1; v_gene: TRBV18; CDR3nt: TGTGCCAGCTCATTGGACAGGGGTACTGAAGCTTTCTTT; CDR3aa: CASSLDRGTEAFF
j_gene: TRBJ2-1; abundance: few; d_gene: TRBD1; v_gene: TRBV7-2; CDR3nt: TGTGCCAGCAGCCCCGGGACAGGTCATGAGCAGTTCTTC; CDR3aa: CASSPGTGHEQFF
j_gene: TRBJ1-2; abundance: NA; d_gene: NA; v_gene: TRBV7-3; CDR3nt: TGTGCCAGCAGCCCGACAGCTAACTATGGCTACACCTTC; CDR3aa: CASSPTANYGYTF
j_gene: TRBJ2-5; abundance: once; d_gene: TRBD2; v_gene: TRBV6-5; CDR3nt: TGTGCCAGCACCCAGGGACTAGCGGGAGTGGAGACCCAGTACTTC; CDR3aa: CASTQGLAGVETQYF
j_gene: TRBJ2-1; abundance: NA; d_gene: TRBD1; v_gene: TRBV4-2; CDR3nt: TGTGCCAGCAGGTCCGGGACAGGGTTTTACAATGAGCAGTTCTTC; CDR3aa: CASRSGTGFYNEQFF
j_gene: TRBJ1-2; abundance: NA; d_gene: NA; v_gene: TRBV27; CDR3nt: TGTGCCAGCAGACTCCTGAAGGGGGACTATGGCTACACCTTC; CDR3aa: CASRLLKGDYGYTF
j_gene: TRBJ2-1; abundance: few; d_gene: TRBD2; v_gene: TRBV7-2; CDR3nt: TGTGCCAGCAGCTTAACTTCGGGGGGATGGGATGAGCAGTTCTTC; CDR3aa: CASSLTSGGWDEQFF
j_gene: TRBJ1-5; abundance: NA; d_gene: TRBD1; v_gene: TRBV6-5; CDR3nt: TGTGCCAGCAGCAGGACAGGCGACAATCAGCCCCAGCATTTT; CDR3aa: CASSRTGDNQPQHF
j_gene: TRBJ2-7; abundance: once; d_gene: TRBD2; v_gene: TRBV6-5; CDR3nt: TGTGCCAGCAGTTTGGGCGGGAGCTCCTACGAGCAGTACTTC; CDR3aa: CASSLGGSSYEQYF
j_gene: TRBJ2-7; abundance: NA; d_gene: NA; v_gene: TRBV5-1; CDR3nt: TGCGCCAGCAGCTTGGGTTTGACCTACGAGCAGTACTTC; CDR3aa: CASSLGLTYEQYF
j_gene: TRBJ2-7; abundance: NA; d_gene: NA; v_gene: TRBV5-6; CDR3nt: TGTGCCAGCAGGGATGGCCTAGCCTACGAGCAGTACTTC; CDR3aa: CASRDGLAYEQYF
j_gene: TRBJ2-1; abundance: NA; d_gene: TRBD2; v_gene: TRBV7-9; CDR3nt: TGTGCCAGCAGCTTAGTCCCGACTAGCCTCCGGGAGCAGTTCTTC; CDR3aa: CASSLVPTSLREQFF
j_gene: TRBJ1-2; abundance: few; d_gene: NA; v_gene: TRBV19; CDR3nt: TGTGCCAGTAGTATTAGGGCAGCAAGAATTTACTATGGCTACACCTTC; CDR3aa: CASSIRAARIYYGYTF
j_gene: TRBJ2-6; abundance: once; d_gene: NA; v_gene: TRBV18; CDR3nt: TGTGCCAGCTCATCGATAAACCGTACCACAGTGACCTCCTCTGGGGCCAACGTCCTGACTTTC; CDR3aa: CASSSINRTTVTSSGANVLTF
j_gene: TRBJ1-3; abundance: NA; d_gene: NA; v_gene: TRBV4-2; CDR3nt: TGTGCCAGCAGCCACGACAGGTCCTCTGGAAACACCATATATTTT; CDR3aa: CASSHDRSSGNTIYF
j_gene: TRBJ2-3; abundance: NA; d_gene: TRBD2; v_gene: TRBV9; CDR3nt: TGTGCCAGCAGCGCTAGCGGGAGTAGCACAGATACGCAGTATTTT; CDR3aa: CASSASGSSTDTQYF
j_gene: TRBJ2-5; abundance: NA; d_gene: NA; v_gene: TRBV10-3; CDR3nt: TGTGCCATCAGTGTCGATGCAGAGACCCAGTACTTC; CDR3aa: CAISVDAETQYF
j_gene: TRBJ1-2; abundance: NA; d_gene: NA; v_gene: TRBV11-2; CDR3nt: TGTGCCAGCAGCTCCGTGGGGACGGCCCGTTATGGCTACACCTTC; CDR3aa: CASSSVGTARYGYTF
j_gene: TRBJ1-5; abundance: NA; d_gene: NA; v_gene: TRBV19; CDR3nt: TGTGCCAGTAGTATAGATAACCCGAATCAGCCCCAGCATTTT; CDR3aa: CASSIDNPNQPQHF
j_gene: TRBJ2-1; abundance: NA; d_gene: TRBD2; v_gene: TRBV28; CDR3nt: TGTGCCAGCAGGCAGACTAGCCGTAATGAGCAGTTCTTC; CDR3aa: CASRQTSRNEQFF
j_gene: TRBJ2-7; abundance: NA; d_gene: NA; v_gene: TRBV18; CDR3nt: TGTGCCAGCTCACCTTGGCAAGACGAGCAGTACTTC; CDR3aa: CASSPWQDEQYF
j_gene: TRBJ2-7; abundance: NA; d_gene: NA; v_gene: TRBV30; CDR3nt: TGTGTCCTGGAGTTTGGAGGAGAGCAGTACTTC; CDR3aa: CVLEFGGEQYF
j_gene: TRBJ2-2; abundance: NA; d_gene: NA; v_gene: TRBV5-1; CDR3nt: TGCGCCAGCAGCAGACCCGAGGGGGGCGGGGAGCTGTTTTTT; CDR3aa: CASSRPEGGGELFF
j_gene: TRBJ2-1; abundance: NA; d_gene: TRBD2; v_gene: TRBV7-2; CDR3nt: TGTGCCAGCAGCTTAGGGTGGGCGGGAGTTAACAATGAGCAGTTCTTC; CDR3aa: CASSLGWAGVNNEQFF
j_gene: TRBJ2-5; abundance: NA; d_gene: TRBD2; v_gene: TRBV19; CDR3nt: TGTGCCAGTAGTAACAGTAATAGCGGGTCAGGGGAGACCCAGTACTTC; CDR3aa: CASSNSNSGSGETQYF
j_gene: TRBJ2-7; abundance: NA; d_gene: NA; v_gene: TRBV7-2; CDR3nt: TGTGCCAGCAGCTTAATGGCCGGAATAACCTACGAGCAGTACTTC; CDR3aa: CASSLMAGITYEQYF
j_gene: TRBJ1-1; abundance: NA; d_gene: NA; v_gene: TRBV27; CDR3nt: TGTGCCAGCAGTTTATACGGAGGCACTGAAGCTTTCTTT; CDR3aa: CASSLYGGTEAFF
j_gene: TRBJ1-1; abundance: NA; d_gene: NA; v_gene: TRBV7-3; CDR3nt: TGTGCCAGCAGCCTAACCGCGGACGAGGACACTGAAGCTTTCTTT; CDR3aa: CASSLTADEDTEAFF
j_gene: TRBJ2-3; abundance: NA; d_gene: TRBD2; v_gene: TRBV13; CDR3nt: TGTGCCAGCAGCTTAGTATTAGCGGGAGATACGCAGTATTTT; CDR3aa: CASSLVLAGDTQYF
j_gene: TRBJ2-7; abundance: NA; d_gene: TRBD2; v_gene: TRBV10-2; CDR3nt: TGCGCCAGCAGTGAGTCGGGGGGGACTAGCGGGAGTTACGAGCAGTACTTC; CDR3aa: CASSESGGTSGSYEQYF
j_gene: TRBJ2-3; abundance: NA; d_gene: TRBD1; v_gene: TRBV15; CDR3nt: TGTGCCACCAGCAGAGTTAGGGGGCATGGAGATACGCAGTATTTT; CDR3aa: CATSRVRGHGDTQYF
j_gene: TRBJ1-5; abundance: once; d_gene: NA; v_gene: TRBV27; CDR3nt: TGTGCCAGCAGTCCCTCCTACAATCAGCCCCAGCATTTT; CDR3aa: CASSPSYNQPQHF
j_gene: TRBJ1-2; abundance: NA; d_gene: NA; v_gene: TRBV9; CDR3nt: TGTGCCAGCAGCGTAGACAGTGGGGGTATGCGGTACACCTTC; CDR3aa: CASSVDSGGMRYTF
j_gene: TRBJ2-1; abundance: NA; d_gene: TRBD2; v_gene: TRBV19; CDR3nt: TGTGCCAGTAGTATAGATCCGGGGACTAGCGGTTACAATGAGCAGTTCTTC; CDR3aa: CASSIDPGTSGYNEQFF
j_gene: TRBJ2-7; abundance: NA; d_gene: TRBD2; v_gene: TRBV5-1; CDR3nt: TGCGCCAGCAGCCTCGGGGGGGCTGGCCCGGGGGAGCAGTACTTC; CDR3aa: CASSLGGAGPGEQYF
j_gene: TRBJ1-1; abundance: once; d_gene: NA; v_gene: TRBV10-1; CDR3nt: TGCGCCAGCAGTCCCTGCGGGGGGCCGAACACTGAAGCTTTCTTT; CDR3aa: CASSPCGGPNTEAFF
j_gene: TRBJ2-5; abundance: NA; d_gene: NA; v_gene: TRBV5-5; CDR3nt: TGTGCCAGCACCTTGGGGGGAGAGACCCAGTACTTC; CDR3aa: CASTLGGETQYF